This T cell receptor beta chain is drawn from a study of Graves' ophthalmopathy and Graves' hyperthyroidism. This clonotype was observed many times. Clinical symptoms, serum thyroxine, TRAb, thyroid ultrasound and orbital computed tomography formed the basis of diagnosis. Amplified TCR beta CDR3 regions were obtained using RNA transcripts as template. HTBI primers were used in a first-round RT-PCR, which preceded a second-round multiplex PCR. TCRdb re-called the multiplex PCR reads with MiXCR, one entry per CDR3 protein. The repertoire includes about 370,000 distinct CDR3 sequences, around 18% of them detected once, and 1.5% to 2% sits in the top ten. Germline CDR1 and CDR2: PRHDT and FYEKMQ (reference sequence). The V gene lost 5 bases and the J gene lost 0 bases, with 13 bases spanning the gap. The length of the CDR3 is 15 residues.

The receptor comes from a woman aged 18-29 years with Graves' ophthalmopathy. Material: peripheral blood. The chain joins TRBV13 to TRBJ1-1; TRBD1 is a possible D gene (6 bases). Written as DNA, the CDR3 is TGTGCCAGCAGCCCTATGCAGGGGCTGAACACTGAAGCTTTCTTT. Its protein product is CASSPMQGLNTEAFF.